Shown below are 27 T cell receptor beta chains from a single sample sequenced in a study of T cells in Graves' hyperthyroidism and ophthalmopathy. Template material for amplifying TCR beta CDR3 regions consisted of RNA transcripts. The TCR CDR3 first-round RT-PCR relied on the HTBI primer set. TCRdb called the multiplex PCR reads again in MiXCR, with one record for every CDR3 protein. The sample holds 45,000 to 55,000 distinct CDR3 sequences, less than 65% seen once. The sample taken for sequencing was peripheral blood or thyroid tissue (not recorded which). Receptors were obtained from a man between 18 and 29 years old with Graves' hyperthyroidism.

The chain employs TRBV18 and TRBJ1-3; 7 bases map to TRBD1. CDR1 and CDR2 from the germline V gene are KGHSH and LQKENI. This CDR3 comprises 14 residues. Germline trimming cut 2 bases from V and 5 bases from J; bases unmatched to any gene: 3. In DNA form, the CDR3 reads TGTGCCAGCTCACCAGGGGACAGTCGAAACACCATATATTTT. It is translated as CASSPGDSRNTIYF.

At least ten counts were recorded for this clonotype. V is TRBV20-1 and J is TRBJ1-1; D is perhaps TRBD1 (5 bases). Germline CDR1 DFQATT, CDR2 SNEGSKA (reference sequence). V lost 5 bases and J 7 bases, leaving 20 bases between the germline ends. The CDR3 extends over 14 amino acids. The CDR3 is CSAGALRGRGEAFF. CDR3 sequence (DNA): TGCAGTGCTGGCGCCTTGCGGGGCCGGGGTGAAGCTTTCTTT.

This clonotype appeared a few times. The rearrangement uses TRBV29-1 and TRBJ1-1, with 7 bases that match TRBD1. Germline V gene sequence: CDR1 SQVTM, CDR2 ANQGSEA. Unmatched junction bases numbered 3, after V lost 4 bases and J lost 7 bases. The CDR3 spans 11 residues. DNA of the CDR3: TGCAGCGTTGGGACAGGCGATGAAGCTTTCTTT. Protein: CSVGTGDEAFF.

The rearrangement uses TRBV15 and TRBJ2-7; TRBD2 agrees at 9 bases. Germline V gene sequence: CDR1 LNHNV, CDR2 YYDKDF (reference sequence). Germline trimming cut 0 bases from V and 3 bases from J; bases unmatched to any gene: 0. The CDR3 has 14 residues. In DNA form, the CDR3 reads TGTGCCACCAGCAGAGAAGCGGGGGGCTACGAGCAGTACTTC. This encodes CATSREAGGYEQYF.

At least ten counts were recorded for this clonotype. The chain has TRBV9 and TRBJ2-2; TRBD1 aligns across 9 bases. The V gene's germline CDR1 is SGDLS and CDR2 YYNGEE. The V gene end was trimmed by 1 base and the J gene end by 3 bases; junction bases not matched to a gene: 4. This CDR3 has 16 amino acids. The CDR3 loop reads CASSVTTGGHTGELFF. The CDR3 DNA reads as TGTGCCAGCAGCGTAACTACAGGGGGCCACACCGGGGAGCTGTTTTTT.

The rearrangement joins TRBV20-1 to TRBJ2-5; 7 positions match TRBD2. The germline V gene has CDR1 DFQATT and CDR2 SNEGSKA (reference sequence). V lost 2 bases to trimming and J lost 5 bases; unmatched junction nucleotides: 11. CDR3 size: 15 residues. CDR3 bases: TGCAGTGCTAGATTTATCGGCGGGAGCTTTGAGACCCAGTACTTC. This encodes CSARFIGGSFETQYF.

This clonotype was seen at least ten times. One base away lies a much larger clone, so this may be a sequencing read error. The chain has TRBV20-1 and TRBJ2-5; no reliable D call. Trimming left V 3 bases short and J 7 bases short, with 18 bases between. The CDR3 totals 14 residues. Germline CDR1 DFQATT, CDR2 SNEGSKA (reference sequence). The CDR3 bases are TGCAGTGCTAGTGTGGGGAAAAGATGGGTGACCCAGTACTTC. Its protein is CSASVGKRWVTQYF.

This clonotype was found a few times. This chain joins TRBV20-1 and TRBJ2-7; the D is unclear. V lost 6 bases and J lost 2, with 8 bases in between. The CDR3 contains 11 residues. Per germline, CDR1 DFQATT and CDR2 SNEGSKA (reference sequence). The chain's CDR3 is CSAKSAYEQYF. DNA of the CDR3: TGCAGTGCCAAATCGGCCTACGAGCAGTACTTC.

As DNA, the CDR3 is TGCAGCGTTGGAATGGGGGGCAGGGAGGCATACGAGCAGTACTTC. Its protein is CSVGMGGREAYEQYF. The chain couples TRBV29-1 to TRBJ2-7; D is perhaps TRBD1 or TRBD2 (6 bases each). This CDR3 has 15 residues. Trimming took 4 bases from V and 4 from J, leaving 20 bases between them. In germline, CDR1 is SQVTM, CDR2 ANQGSEA.

The gene calls are TRBV10-3 and TRBJ2-3, with 7 bases fitting TRBD2. The germline V gene encodes CDR1 ENHRY and CDR2 SYGVKD. This CDR3 contains 12 residues. Trimming removed 8 bases from V and 1 base from J; junction bases left unmatched: 0. CDR3 sequence: CAIGGGTDTQYF. The CDR3 nucleotides read TGTGCCATCGGGGGGGGCACAGATACGCAGTATTTT.

The chain is built from TRBV12-3 or TRBV12-4 and TRBJ2-5, with D hard to call. Trimming cost V 9 bases and J 1 base, with 12 bases left between them. The CDR3 is made up of 13 amino acids. CDR3 sequence (DNA): TGTGCCAGTAGTACCAGTTCCCAAGAGACCCAGTACTTC. Translating it yields CASSTSSQETQYF.

The sample holds a few counts of this clonotype. The V and J genes are TRBV7-2 and TRBJ1-6; the D gene is possibly TRBD1 (5 bases). CDR3 length: 15 amino acids. Germline V gene lookup returns CDR1 SGHTA and CDR2 FQGNSA. Trimming removed 6 bases from V and 7 bases from J, with 16 bases in between. CDR3: CASSLREPGNSPLHF. As DNA, the CDR3 is TGTGCCAGCAGTCTCAGGGAGCCCGGCAATTCACCCCTCCACTTT.

V usage is TRBV10-3 and J usage is TRBJ1-4; 7 bases fit TRBD1. Trimming at V came to 8 bases and at J to 3 bases, leaving 3 bases not matched to a gene. Germline V lookup: CDR1 ENHRY, CDR2 SYGVKD. The CDR3 runs to 13 residues. CDR3 residues: CAIAGQANEKLFF. Written as DNA, the CDR3 is TGTGCCATCGCAGGACAGGCTAATGAAAAACTGTTTTTT.

J is TRBJ2-2 and V is TRBV5-1, with D perhaps TRBD2 (7 bases). V lost 2 bases to trimming and J lost 0 bases, with 11 bases between them. Germline V CDR1 and CDR2: SGHRS, YFSETQ. CDR3 length equals 16 residues. The CDR3 loop is CASSFFGGPNTGELFF. The CDR3 DNA follows: TGCGCCAGCAGCTTTTTCGGGGGGCCGAACACCGGGGAGCTGTTTTTT.

This clonotype was recorded at least ten times. Here the CDR3 reads CSTDGTGRDEQYF. In nucleotides, the CDR3 is TGCTCTACTGACGGGACAGGGCGCGACGAGCAGTACTTC. This chain joins TRBV29-1 and TRBJ2-7; 9 bases match TRBD1. Germline V gene sequence: CDR1 SQVTM, CDR2 ANQGSEA. This CDR3 has 13 amino acids.

The chain uses TRBV2 and TRBJ2-5; D tentatively reads TRBD1 or TRBD2 (5 bases each). CDR1 and CDR2 (germline): SNHLY, FYNNEI. The CDR3 length is 18 residues. V was shortened by 7 bases and J by 1 base, with 25 bases between the two germline ends. Here the CDR3 reads CASTSGRVLPGTQETQYF. As DNA, the CDR3 is TGTGCCAGCACTTCTGGCAGGGTACTCCCTGGGACCCAAGAGACCCAGTACTTC.

This chain joins TRBV7-8 and TRBJ1-1; the D is unclear. CDR3 length equals 12 residues. The germline gives CDR1 SGHVS, CDR2 FQNEAQ. Between the trimmed V and J ends, which lost 6 bases and 8 bases, there was a span of 13 bases. The CDR3 region is CASSQTGIEAFF. The CDR3 DNA reads TGTGCCAGCAGTCAAACCGGGATAGAAGCTTTCTTT.

V and J are TRBV7-2 and TRBJ2-7, with TRBD1 identical over 8 bases. Germline V gene data show CDR1 as SGHTA and CDR2 as FQGNSA. With 5 bases clipped from V and 3 bases from J, the junction kept 6 bases outside the gene matches. This CDR3 spans 14 amino acids. This chain's CDR3 is CASSTAGGYYEQYF. CDR3 DNA sequence: TGTGCCAGCAGCACAGCAGGGGGCTACTACGAGCAGTACTTC. The full variable domain, its missing parts supplied by reference TRBV7-2 and TRBJ2-7, is GAGVSQSPSNKVTEKGKDVELRCDPISGHTALYWYRQSLGQGLEFLIYFQGNSAPDKSGLPSDRFSAERTGGSVSTLTIQRTQQEDSAVYLCASSTAGGYYEQYFGPGTRLTVT.

With regard to this clonotype: Without the conserved terminal phenylalanine or tryptophan, this CDR3 likely stems from a read error. J is TRBJ1-1 and V is TRBV2; the D is unclear. The germline V gene has CDR1 SNHLY and CDR2 FYNNEI. The CDR3 runs 14 residues. Trimming cost V 5 bases and J 1 base, with 11 bases left between them. CDR3 amino acids: CASSYSRTNTEAFL. In DNA form, the CDR3 reads TGTGCCAGCAGTTACTCGAGGACGAACACTGAAGCTTTCCTT.

The DNA of the CDR3 is TGTGCCACCAGTGATCCCGACGGCAGGGAGGACGAAAAACTGTTTTTT. Translation: CATSDPDGREDEKLFF. The chain joins TRBV24-1 to TRBJ1-4; tentative D call: TRBD1 (5 bases). This CDR3 has 16 residues. The ends were cut back, 3 bases at V and 8 bases at J, with 18 bases in the middle. The germline V gene has CDR1 KGHDR and CDR2 SFDVKD.

This clonotype was counted many times. This chain uses TRBV7-6 with TRBJ1-5; D might be TRBD1 (6 bases). Trimming removed 5 bases at V and 6 bases at J, with 17 bases between. The CDR3 has 15 amino acids. Germline lookup yields CDR1 SGHVS and CDR2 FNYEAQ. CDR3 amino acids: CASSQGTRLSQPQHF. CDR3 in DNA: TGTGCCAGCAGCCAGGGGACAAGACTGAGTCAGCCCCAGCATTTT. Variable domain in full (rest from reference TRBV7-6 and TRBJ1-5): GAGVSQSPRYKVTKRGQDVALRCDPISGHVSLYWYRQALGQGPEFLTYFNYEAQQDKSGLPNDRFSAERPEGSISTLTIQRTEQRDSAMYRCASSQGTRLSQPQHFGDGTRLSIL.

This clonotype was seen at least ten times. J is TRBJ2-5 and V is TRBV7-2; TRBD2 is a possible D gene (5 bases). Germline CDR1 SGHTA, CDR2 FQGNSA. V gave up 5 bases and J gave up 5 bases, with 6 bases separating them. CDR3 length equals 11 residues. The CDR3: CASSREETQYF. Written as DNA, the CDR3 is TGTGCCAGCAGCAGGGAGGAGACCCAGTACTTC.

CDR3 DNA sequence: TGCAGTGCCAGCAGTTCGCGGCCCGGCGAGCAGTACTTC. The encoded protein is CSASSSRPGEQYF. The rearrangement uses TRBV20-1 and TRBJ2-7; D remains ambiguous. Trimming removed 6 bases at V and 6 bases at J, with 18 bases between. CDR1 DFQATT and CDR2 SNEGSKA come from the germline V gene (reference sequence). The CDR3 contains 13 residues.

This clonotype was counted between two and nine times. CDR3 residues: CASSPNGGNTEAFF. The DNA for the CDR3 is TGTGCCAGCTCACCAAACGGGGGGAACACTGAAGCTTTCTTT. The chain has TRBV18 and TRBJ1-1, with D perhaps TRBD1 (5 bases). The V and J ends lost 2 bases and 1 base respectively, with 8 bases between them. The germline CDR1 and CDR2 sequences are KGHSH and LQKENI. The CDR3 totals 14 residues. The whole variable domain, filled in from reference TRBV18 and TRBJ1-1, reads NAGVMQNPRHLVRRRGQEARLRCSPMKGHSHVYWYRQLPEEGLKFMVYLQKENIIDESGMPKERFSAEFPKEGPSILRIQQVVRGDSAAYFCASSPNGGNTEAFFGQGTRLTVV.

This clonotype has a single count. The conserved closing phenylalanine or tryptophan is absent in this CDR3, likely reflecting a read error. This chain joins TRBV7-2 and TRBJ2-5, with TRBD2 matching over 8 bases. Losses at the gene ends were 0 bases for V and 2 bases for J; bases not matched to a gene: 11. The CDR3 contains 18 residues. The germline gives CDR1 SGHTA, CDR2 FQGNSA. The CDR3 sequence: CASSLAIGGGWRQETQYC. The CDR3 region has the DNA TGTGCCAGCAGCTTAGCGATAGGCGGGGGGTGGAGGCAAGAGACCCAGTACTGC.

The chain links TRBV29-1 to TRBJ1-5; D might be TRBD1 (6 bases). CDR1 and CDR2 (germline): SQVTM, ANQGSEA. The CDR3 runs 16 residues. Trimming left V 4 bases short and J 0 bases short, with 16 bases between. The CDR3 DNA reads TGCAGCGTTGTCGGGGGTGCAGGGGATAGCAATCAGCCCCAGCATTTT. As protein: CSVVGGAGDSNQPQHF.

V is TRBV4-3 and J is TRBJ2-1, with 13 bases matching TRBD2. Per the germline V gene, CDR1 is LGHNA and CDR2 is YSLEER. The V gene end was trimmed by 4 bases and the J gene end by 6 bases; junction bases not matched to a gene: 9. This CDR3 is built from 17 residues. DNA for the CDR3: TGCGCCAGCAGCCCCAACGCCGGGACTAGCGGGGCCAATGAGCAGTTCTTC. As protein: CASSPNAGTSGANEQFF.